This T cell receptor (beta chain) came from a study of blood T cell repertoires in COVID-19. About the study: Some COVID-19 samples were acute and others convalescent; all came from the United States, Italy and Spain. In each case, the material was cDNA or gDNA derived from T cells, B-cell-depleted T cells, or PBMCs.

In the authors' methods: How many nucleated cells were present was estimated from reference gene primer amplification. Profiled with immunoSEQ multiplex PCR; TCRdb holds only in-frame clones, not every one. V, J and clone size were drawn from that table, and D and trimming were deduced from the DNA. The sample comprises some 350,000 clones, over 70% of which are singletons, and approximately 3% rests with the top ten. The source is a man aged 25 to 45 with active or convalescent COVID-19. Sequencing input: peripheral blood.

The CDR3: CASSVSSSGYYGYTF. As DNA, the CDR3 is TGTGCCAGCAGCGTCTCGAGTTCGGGTTACTATGGCTACACCTTC. This sequence joins TRBV9 and TRBJ1-2, with D unresolved. This CDR3 spans 15 amino acids. The germline gives CDR1 SGDLS, CDR2 YYNGEE. V was trimmed by 2 bases and J by 3 bases, leaving 14 bases between them.